This TCR beta chain was identified during a study of blood T cell repertoires in COVID-19. Background on the study: The cDNA or gDNA used as material had been derived from T cells, B-cell-depleted T cells, or PBMCs.

The germline V gene encodes CDR1 SGHAT and CDR2 FQNNGV. J was trimmed by 0 bases and V by 5 bases; bases with no gene match: 6. The CDR3 covers 16 residues. In the source study's methods: Cell counts per sample came from amplifying reference gene primers. Assay used: immunoSEQ multiplex PCR; TCRdb lists only in-frame clones, some missing. Clonal size and the V and J genes are those of that table, whereas D and trimming came from the DNA. The table records roughly 330,000 clones, about 87% of them present only once. The cohort comprised adults aged about 18 to 100 years residing in about two dozen US areas. Assignments of participants to cohorts depended upon their own reported clinical history.

The source of this sequence is a woman in her 30s who had recovered from COVID-19. The rearrangement links TRBV11-2 to TRBJ2-2; TRBD1 agrees at 7 bases. The specimen was PBMCs or T cells enriched from blood (not recorded which). In DNA form, the CDR3 reads TGTGCCAGCAGCGTTTACAGGGGAGCGAACACCGGGGAGCTGTTTTTT. This encodes CASSVYRGANTGELFF.